Listed below are T cell receptor beta chains from one sample, sequenced in a study of molecular identifiers for immune sequencing clone quantification. TCRdb re-analysed the PCR reads in MiXCR, keeping a single row per CDR3 protein. Among about 500,000 distinct CDR3 sequences listed, around 25% were seen once. The sequenced material came from naive CD8+ T cells from blood, with Jurkat cell RNA spiked in. The source of these receptors is a human donor in good health. Some libraries in this study had Jurkat cell RNA spiked in. Both conserved end residues are part of each CDR3. D genes are given only for firm matches. Clone size is not always given. Where it is, it says once, few, many or a class for expanded clones.

d_gene: TRBD2; j_gene: TRBJ2-5; v_gene: TRBV2; len: 16; abundance: once; CDR3aa: CASSEEASGGRETQYF; CDR3nt: TGTGCCAGCAGTGAAGAGGCTAGCGGGGGGCGGGAGACCCAGTACTTC
d_gene: .; j_gene: TRBJ2-2; v_gene: TRBV10-3; len: 17; abundance: few; CDR3aa: CAISESVGEAVTGELFF; CDR3nt: TGTGCCATCAGTGAGTCGGTTGGGGAGGCGGTCACCGGGGAGCTGTTTTTT
d_gene: .; j_gene: TRBJ1-4; v_gene: TRBV30; len: 16; abundance: few; CDR3aa: CAWSGYRVDAGEKLFF; CDR3nt: TGTGCCTGGAGTGGCTACAGGGTAGATGCGGGTGAAAAACTGTTTTTT
d_gene: TRBD1; j_gene: TRBJ1-5; v_gene: TRBV2; len: 14; abundance: few; CDR3aa: CASSEGTGFQPQHF; CDR3nt: TGTGCCAGCAGTGAAGGGACAGGGTTTCAGCCCCAGCATTTT
d_gene: TRBD2; j_gene: TRBJ2-2; v_gene: TRBV4-1; len: 16; abundance: few; CDR3aa: CASSQASGGVSGELFF; CDR3nt: TGCGCCAGCAGCCAAGCTAGCGGGGGGGTCAGCGGGGAGCTGTTTTTT
d_gene: TRBD2; j_gene: TRBJ2-7; v_gene: TRBV29-1; len: 15; abundance: many; CDR3aa: CSVELTSGGAYEQYF; CDR3nt: TGCAGCGTTGAACTCACTAGCGGGGGAGCCTACGAGCAGTACTTC
d_gene: .; j_gene: TRBJ2-7; v_gene: TRBV6-6; len: 12; abundance: .; CDR3aa: CASGRASYEQYF; CDR3nt: TGTGCCAGCGGACGGGCATCCTACGAGCAGTACTTC
d_gene: .; j_gene: TRBJ2-5; v_gene: TRBV11-2; len: 12; abundance: many; CDR3aa: CASSSAQETQYF; CDR3nt: TGTGCCAGCAGCTCCGCTCAAGAGACCCAGTACTTC
d_gene: .; j_gene: TRBJ2-4; v_gene: TRBV19; len: 21; abundance: .; CDR3aa: CASSRRSQAKIKDLAKNIQYF; CDR3nt: TGTGCCAGTAGTCGGCGTTCACAGGCCAAAATTAAGGACTTGGCCAAAAACATTCAGTACTTC
d_gene: .; j_gene: TRBJ2-3; v_gene: TRBV29-1; len: 14; abundance: many; CDR3aa: CSTDPTTGSSTQYF; CDR3nt: TGCAGCACTGACCCGACCACAGGGTCTAGTACGCAGTATTTT
d_gene: .; j_gene: TRBJ2-5; v_gene: TRBV11-2; len: 14; abundance: few; CDR3aa: CASSGIRGQETQYF; CDR3nt: TGTGCCAGCAGTGGAATACGCGGACAAGAGACCCAGTACTTC
d_gene: TRBD1; j_gene: TRBJ2-2; v_gene: TRBV3-1; len: 18; abundance: many; CDR3aa: CASSQRYPGQGPTGELFF; CDR3nt: TGTGCCAGCAGCCAAAGGTACCCGGGACAGGGGCCCACCGGGGAGCTGTTTTTT
d_gene: .; j_gene: TRBJ2-3; v_gene: TRBV4-3; len: 13; abundance: few; CDR3aa: CASSHAGGRSQYF; CDR3nt: TGCGCCAGCAGCCACGCTGGGGGTAGATCGCAGTATTTT
d_gene: TRBD1; j_gene: TRBJ2-2; v_gene: TRBV19; len: 16; abundance: few; CDR3aa: CASSALQGAGTGELFF; CDR3nt: TGTGCCAGTAGTGCCTTACAGGGGGCGGGGACCGGGGAGCTGTTTTTT
d_gene: .; j_gene: TRBJ2-3; v_gene: TRBV12-3/TRBV12-4; len: 19; abundance: few; CDR3aa: CASSLRGAGPLYDTDTQYF; CDR3nt: TGTGCCAGCAGTTTACGAGGGGCGGGCCCTCTCTATGACACAGATACGCAGTATTTT
d_gene: .; j_gene: TRBJ1-6; v_gene: TRBV6-2/TRBV6-3; len: 13; abundance: many; CDR3aa: CASSYGNNSPLHF; CDR3nt: TGTGCCAGCAGTTACGGGAATAATTCACCCCTCCACTTT
d_gene: .; j_gene: TRBJ2-3; v_gene: TRBV9; len: 17; abundance: .; CDR3aa: CASSSSQKAGSTDTQYF; CDR3nt: TGTGCCAGCAGCTCTAGCCAGAAGGCGGGTAGCACAGATACGCAGTATTTT
d_gene: .; j_gene: TRBJ1-2; v_gene: TRBV7-9; len: 16; abundance: few; CDR3aa: CASSLLPLNRSYGYTF; CDR3nt: TGTGCCAGCAGCTTACTACCCTTAAACAGGAGCTATGGCTACACCTTC
d_gene: TRBD2; j_gene: TRBJ2-5; v_gene: TRBV7-2; len: 16; abundance: few; CDR3aa: CASSLVGAGGLETQYF; CDR3nt: TGTGCCAGCAGCTTAGTCGGAGCGGGAGGGCTAGAGACCCAGTACTTC
d_gene: TRBD1; j_gene: TRBJ2-7; v_gene: TRBV7-2; len: 14; abundance: .; CDR3aa: CASGLGTASYEQYF; CDR3nt: TGTGCCAGCGGCTTAGGGACAGCCTCCTACGAGCAGTACTTC
d_gene: .; j_gene: TRBJ2-7; v_gene: TRBV20-1; len: 11; abundance: few; CDR3aa: CSARAEDEQYF; CDR3nt: TGCAGTGCTAGAGCCGAGGACGAGCAGTACTTC
d_gene: TRBD2; j_gene: TRBJ2-5; v_gene: TRBV2; len: 16; abundance: .; CDR3aa: CASSEGSGGYQETQYF; CDR3nt: TGTGCCAGCAGTGAAGGAAGCGGGGGGTACCAAGAGACCCAGTACTTC
d_gene: TRBD2; j_gene: TRBJ2-3; v_gene: TRBV7-2; len: 16; abundance: few; CDR3aa: CASSLYSGGDSQGQYF; CDR3nt: TGTGCCAGCAGCTTATATTCGGGGGGAGACAGCCAGGGGCAGTATTTT
d_gene: TRBD1; j_gene: TRBJ2-3; v_gene: TRBV19; len: 14; abundance: .; CDR3aa: CASKTGVGADTQYF; CDR3nt: TGTGCCAGTAAGACAGGGGTAGGCGCAGATACGCAGTATTTT
d_gene: .; j_gene: TRBJ2-3; v_gene: TRBV20-1; len: 17; abundance: .; CDR3aa: CSARGPAPAPDTDTQYF; CDR3nt: TGCAGTGCTAGAGGACCAGCGCCAGCCCCAGACACAGATACGCAGTATTTT
d_gene: TRBD1; j_gene: TRBJ1-1; v_gene: TRBV25-1; len: 14; abundance: many; CDR3aa: CASSSDRGLDEAFF; CDR3nt: TGTGCCAGCAGTTCGGACAGGGGGTTGGATGAAGCTTTCTTT
d_gene: .; j_gene: TRBJ2-1; v_gene: TRBV28; len: 16; abundance: few; CDR3aa: CASSLPPRVVYNEQFF; CDR3nt: TGTGCCAGCAGTTTGCCTCCTCGGGTTGTATACAATGAGCAGTTCTTC
d_gene: .; j_gene: TRBJ2-5; v_gene: TRBV5-1; len: 15; abundance: .; CDR3aa: CASGLADHFEETQYF; CDR3nt: TGCGCCAGCGGCTTGGCGGATCACTTTGAAGAGACCCAGTACTTC
d_gene: .; j_gene: TRBJ2-2; v_gene: TRBV28; len: 15; abundance: many; CDR3aa: CASRTYRVNTGELFF; CDR3nt: TGTGCCAGCAGGACATACAGGGTGAACACCGGGGAGCTGTTTTTT
d_gene: .; j_gene: TRBJ2-7; v_gene: TRBV4-1; len: 17; abundance: .; CDR3aa: CASSHQTAEIRIYEQYF; CDR3nt: TGCGCCAGCAGCCACCAGACAGCCGAAATTCGGATCTACGAGCAGTACTTC
d_gene: .; j_gene: TRBJ1-5; v_gene: TRBV9; len: 15; abundance: .; CDR3aa: CASSAEGDSNQPQHF; CDR3nt: TGTGCCAGCAGCGCAGAGGGCGATAGCAATCAGCCCCAGCATTTT
d_gene: .; j_gene: TRBJ2-3; v_gene: TRBV9; len: 17; abundance: .; CDR3aa: CASSVESGYASTDTQYF; CDR3nt: TGTGCCAGCAGCGTAGAATCAGGCTATGCTAGCACAGATACGCAGTATTTT
d_gene: TRBD2; j_gene: TRBJ2-1; v_gene: TRBV7-9; len: 15; abundance: .; CDR3aa: CASSFVGLGYNEQFF; CDR3nt: TGTGCCAGCAGCTTCGTGGGACTAGGCTACAATGAGCAGTTCTTC
d_gene: TRBD2; j_gene: TRBJ2-7; v_gene: TRBV4-1; len: 16; abundance: .; CDR3aa: CASSRRGASGAYEQYF; CDR3nt: TGCGCCAGCAGCCGACGTGGGGCTAGCGGGGCCTACGAGCAGTACTTC
d_gene: .; j_gene: TRBJ2-7; v_gene: TRBV7-9; len: 13; abundance: many; CDR3aa: CASSRSSVSEQYF; CDR3nt: TGTGCCAGCAGCCGATCGTCTGTCTCGGAGCAGTACTTC
d_gene: .; j_gene: TRBJ2-2; v_gene: TRBV12-3/TRBV12-4; len: 14; abundance: few; CDR3aa: CASSFPGGWGELFF; CDR3nt: TGTGCCAGCAGTTTCCCGGGGGGCTGGGGGGAGCTGTTTTTT